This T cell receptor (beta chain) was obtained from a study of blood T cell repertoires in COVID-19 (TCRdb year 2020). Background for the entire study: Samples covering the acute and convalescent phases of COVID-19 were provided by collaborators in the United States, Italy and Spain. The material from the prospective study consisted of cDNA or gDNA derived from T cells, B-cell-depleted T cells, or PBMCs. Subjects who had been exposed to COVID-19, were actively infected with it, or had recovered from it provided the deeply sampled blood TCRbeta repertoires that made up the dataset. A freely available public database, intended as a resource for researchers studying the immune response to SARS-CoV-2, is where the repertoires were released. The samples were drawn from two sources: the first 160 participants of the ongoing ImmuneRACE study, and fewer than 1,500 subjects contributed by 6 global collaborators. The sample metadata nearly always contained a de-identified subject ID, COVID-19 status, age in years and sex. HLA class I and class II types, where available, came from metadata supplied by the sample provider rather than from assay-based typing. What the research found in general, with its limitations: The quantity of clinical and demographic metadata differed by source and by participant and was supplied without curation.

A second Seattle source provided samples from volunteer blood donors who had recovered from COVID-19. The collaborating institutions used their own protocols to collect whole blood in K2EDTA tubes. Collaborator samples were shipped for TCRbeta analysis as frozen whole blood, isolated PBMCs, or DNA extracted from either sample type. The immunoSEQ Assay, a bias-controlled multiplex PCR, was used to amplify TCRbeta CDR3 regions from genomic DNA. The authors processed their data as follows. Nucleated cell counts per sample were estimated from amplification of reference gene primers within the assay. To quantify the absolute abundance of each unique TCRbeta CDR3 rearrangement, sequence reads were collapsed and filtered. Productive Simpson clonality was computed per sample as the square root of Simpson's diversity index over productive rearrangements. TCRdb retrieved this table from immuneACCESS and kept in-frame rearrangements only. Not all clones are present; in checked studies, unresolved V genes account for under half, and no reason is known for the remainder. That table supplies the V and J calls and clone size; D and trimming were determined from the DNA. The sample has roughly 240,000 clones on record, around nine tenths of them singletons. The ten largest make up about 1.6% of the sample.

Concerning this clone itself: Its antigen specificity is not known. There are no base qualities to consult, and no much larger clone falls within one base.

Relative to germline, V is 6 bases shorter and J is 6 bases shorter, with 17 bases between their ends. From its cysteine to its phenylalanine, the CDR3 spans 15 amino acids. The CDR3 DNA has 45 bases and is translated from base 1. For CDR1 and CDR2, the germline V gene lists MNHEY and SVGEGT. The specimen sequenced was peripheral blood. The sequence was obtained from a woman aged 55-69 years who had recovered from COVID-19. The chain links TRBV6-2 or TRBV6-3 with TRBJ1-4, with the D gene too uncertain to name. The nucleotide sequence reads TGTGCCAGCAGCCTTCCCCCCGTGAGATATGAAAAACTGTTTTTT. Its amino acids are CASSLPPVRYEKLFF.